One and the same sample provided the 6 T cell receptor beta chains below, sequenced in a study of shared clonotypes between healthy human individuals. Repertoires were generated with immunoSEQ multiplex PCR, while TCRdb's copy carries only in-frame clones and drops some. The data hold millions of clones, with about 94% observed a single time. Terminally differentiated effector memory CD45RA+ cells were left out of the naive CD8 fraction, which was CD45RO-negative and positively selected for CCR7. Sequencing input: naive CD8+ T cells sorted from blood. Source of these receptors: a man between 18 and 35 years old in good health.

This chain's CDR3 is CASPNRRGRTEAFF. The CDR3 nucleotides are TGTGCCAGCCCGAATCGACGTGGGAGAACTGAAGCTTTCTTT. The chain joins TRBV25-1 to TRBJ1-1; D gene uncertain. Germline assignment: CDR1 MGHDK and CDR2 SYGVNS. With 8 bases removed from V and 5 bases from J, the gap between germline ends came to 18 bases. The CDR3 loop spans 14 amino acids.

This rearrangement joins TRBV15 to TRBJ1-6; D possibly corresponds to TRBD1 (5 bases). The CDR3 is made up of 15 amino acids. Germline lookup yields CDR1 LNHNV and CDR2 YYDKDF (reference sequence). Trimming took 5 bases from V and 7 from J, leaving 15 bases between them. CDR3 sequence: CATSGSGLINSPLHF. DNA of the CDR3: TGTGCCACCAGCGGATCGGGACTGATAAATTCACCCCTCCACTTT.

The chain joins TRBV6-6 to TRBJ2-3; 8 bases fit TRBD2. V trimming: 5 bases; J trimming: 2 bases; junction bases outside the gene matches: 6. Germline CDR1 is MNHNY and CDR2 is SVGAGI (reference sequence). The CDR3 is made up of 15 amino acids. CDR3 nucleotide sequence: TGTGCCAGCAGTCCAATAGCGGGGTTCACAGATACGCAGTATTTT. Amino acids: CASSPIAGFTDTQYF.

V gene TRBV7-2 combines with J gene TRBJ2-7, with 13 bases lining up with TRBD2. The V and J ends lost 4 bases and 7 bases, in that order; junction bases with no gene match: 7. The CDR3 has 15 residues. Germline CDR1 SGHTA, CDR2 FQGNSA. CDR3 coding DNA: TGTGCCAGCAGCTCTCCGGGACTAGCGGGGCTAGAGCAGTACTTC. It codes for CASSSPGLAGLEQYF.

This clone has only one observation. This chain uses TRBV10-3 with TRBJ2-5, with 10 bases identical to TRBD2. Germline CDR1 and CDR2: ENHRY and SYGVKD. The CDR3 loop spans 16 amino acids. Germline trimming cut 2 bases from V and 5 bases from J; bases unmatched to any gene: 8. The CDR3 DNA is TGTGCCATCAGTGAGAGGTTAGCGGGAGGAAAGGAGACCCAGTACTTC. It encodes CAISERLAGGKETQYF.

As for this clone: The same CDR3 can be traced to other DNA sequences in this sample. The rearrangement uses TRBV5-1 and TRBJ2-7, with no clear D. V shed 0 bases and J shed 1 base, with 5 bases lying between them. The CDR3 length is 13 residues. Looked up from germline, CDR1 is SGHRS and CDR2 is YFSETQ. The CDR3 protein is CASSLDTSYEQYF. In DNA form, the CDR3 reads TGCGCCAGCAGCTTGGACACGTCCTACGAGCAGTACTTC.